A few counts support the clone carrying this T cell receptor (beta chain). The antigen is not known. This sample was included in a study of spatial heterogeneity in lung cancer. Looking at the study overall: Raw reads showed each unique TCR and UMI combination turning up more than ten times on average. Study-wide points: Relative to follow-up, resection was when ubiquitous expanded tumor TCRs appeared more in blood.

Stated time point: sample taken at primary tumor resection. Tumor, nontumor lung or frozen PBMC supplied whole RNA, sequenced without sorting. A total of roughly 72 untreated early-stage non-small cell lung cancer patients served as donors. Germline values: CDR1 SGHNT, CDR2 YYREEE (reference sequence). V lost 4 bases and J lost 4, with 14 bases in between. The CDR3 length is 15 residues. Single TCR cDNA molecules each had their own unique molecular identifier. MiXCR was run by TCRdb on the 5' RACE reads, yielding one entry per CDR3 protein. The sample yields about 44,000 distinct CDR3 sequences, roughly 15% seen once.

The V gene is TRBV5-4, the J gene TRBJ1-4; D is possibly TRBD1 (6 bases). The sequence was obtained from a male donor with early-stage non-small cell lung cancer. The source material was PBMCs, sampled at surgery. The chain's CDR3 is CASSPLGGGNEKLFF. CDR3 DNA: TGTGCCAGCAGCCCCCTTGGGGGCGGTAATGAAAAACTGTTTTTT.